This T cell receptor (beta chain) emerged from a study of blood T cell repertoires in COVID-19. Study at large: PBMCs, B-cell-depleted T cells, or T cells provided the cDNA or gDNA that made up the material.

This CDR3 has 12 amino acids. From germline, CDR1 is SNHLY and CDR2 FYNNEI. J was trimmed by 7 bases and V by 4 bases; bases with no gene match: 1. Original handling: Amplification of reference gene primers was used by the study to estimate nucleated cell counts. This table comes from immunoSEQ multiplex PCR, and its TCRdb copy is limited to in-frame clones, with some not included. D and trimming were read from the DNA, whereas the V and J calls and clone size are those reported in that table. The sample carries more than 15,000 clones, 80% to 90% recorded once. The sample consisted of peripheral blood. The chain uses TRBV2 and TRBJ1-2; TRBD1 agrees at 9 bases. This clonotype was sampled from a woman aged 55-70 years with active COVID-19. The CDR3: CASSADRGGYTF. The CDR3 DNA reads as TGTGCCAGCAGTGCGGACAGGGGTGGCTACACCTTC.